The rows below give T cell receptor beta chains drawn from one sample of a study of blood T cell repertoires in COVID-19. Clones were sequenced by immunoSEQ multiplex PCR, and TCRdb holds only the in-frame ones, with some missing. The sample carries over 40,000 clones, 75% to 95% recorded once. Sequenced material: peripheral blood. Receptor source: a man between 65 and 79 years old with active COVID-19. The CDR3 runs from the conserved cysteine through the conserved F or W. The D gene is left open where the match is weak. The listing skips clone size in some rows; elsewhere it reads once, few, many or a size class.

TRBJ2-1 . . TRBV18 CASSPRGPQNIGEQFF TGTGCCAGCTCACCACGGGGGCCCCAGAACATCGGTGAGCAGTTCTTC
TRBJ2-5 . . TRBV5-6 CASSTLPSNMETQYF TGTGCCAGCAGCACCCTCCCCAGTAACATGGAGACCCAGTACTTC
TRBJ2-1 TRBD2 . TRBV19 CASSIGLAGARGAHREQFF TGTGCCAGTAGTATAGGACTAGCGGGGGCCAGAGGGGCCCACCGCGAGCAGTTCTTC
TRBJ1-1 . . TRBV7-9 CASSREGLNTEAFF TGTGCCAGCTCTAGGGAGGGACTGAACACTGAAGCTTTCTTT
TRBJ1-2 . . TRBV7-9 CASSLASGDGYTF TGTGCCAGCAGCTTAGCGTCAGGGGATGGCTACACCTTC
TRBJ1-4 . . TRBV19 CASASATNEKLFF TGTGCCAGTGCTTCGGCAACTAATGAAAAACTGTTTTTT
TRBJ2-7 . . TRBV6-5 CASKINRDSYEQYF TGTGCCAGCAAAATAAACAGGGACTCCTACGAGCAGTACTTC
TRBJ1-1 TRBD1 once TRBV30 CAWQRGQGRTEAFF TGTGCCTGGCAAAGAGGACAGGGCCGCACTGAAGCTTTCTTT
TRBJ1-3 TRBD1 once TRBV11-2 CASSLKGQGSGGNTIYF TGTGCCAGCAGCTTAAAAGGACAGGGATCAGGTGGAAACACCATATATTTT
TRBJ2-1 TRBD2 once TRBV27 CASSFVGLAGGYNEQFF TGTGCCAGCAGTTTTGTAGGACTAGCGGGGGGGTACAATGAGCAGTTCTTC
TRBJ2-5 TRBD1 . TRBV19 CASSGTGQETQYF TGTGCCAGTAGTGGGACAGGTCAAGAGACCCAGTACTTC
TRBJ1-2 . once TRBV5-5 CASSPVANYGYTF TGTGCCAGCAGCCCCGTAGCTAACTATGGCTACACCTTC
TRBJ1-2 TRBD1 . TRBV7-9 CASSHGARTGPSYGYTF TGTGCCAGCAGCCACGGTGCAAGGACAGGGCCTTCCTATGGCTACACCTTC
TRBJ1-2 . . TRBV9 CASSVGAGISYGYTF TGTGCCAGCAGCGTAGGAGCAGGGATCAGCTATGGCTACACCTTC
TRBJ2-5 TRBD2 once TRBV27 CASSLRGGAREETQYF TGTGCCAGCAGTTTACGCGGGGGGGCGCGGGAAGAGACCCAGTACTTC
TRBJ2-3 . . TRBV18 CASSLSPAGGTDTQYF TGTGCCAGCTCACTTAGCCCAGCGGGTGGCACAGATACGCAGTATTTT
TRBJ2-3 . . TRBV6-2/TRBV6-3 CASSYQGLTAGDTQYF TGTGCCAGCAGTTACCAGGGACTGACCGCGGGGGATACGCAGTATTTT
TRBJ2-5 . . TRBV19 CATSTVTQETQYF TGTGCCACCTCGACAGTAACCCAAGAGACCCAGTACTTC
TRBJ2-7 TRBD2 . TRBV27 CASSLLAGGPKDWSNDEQYF TGTGCCAGCAGTTTACTAGCGGGGGGACCAAAGGATTGGAGTAACGACGAGCAGTACTTC
TRBJ2-1 . . TRBV5-4 CASSSPADSYNEQFF TGTGCCAGCAGCTCACCAGCGGACTCCTACAATGAGCAGTTCTTC
TRBJ1-2 . . TRBV9 CASSEQQGGYTF TGTGCCAGCAGCGAGCAACAGGGTGGCTACACCTTC
TRBJ1-5 . . TRBV29-1 CSVVVGGPGNQPQHF TGCAGCGTTGTGGTGGGGGGGCCTGGCAATCAGCCCCAGCATTTT
TRBJ1-6 TRBD1 . TRBV18 CASSPPSQGSNSPLHF TGTGCCAGCTCACCACCGTCACAGGGGAGCAATTCACCCCTCCACTTT
TRBJ1-4 TRBD1 . TRBV27 CASSRIRTGATTNEKLFF TGTGCCAGCAGTCGAATACGGACAGGGGCAACAACTAATGAAAAACTGTTTTTT
TRBJ2-1 TRBD2 . TRBV27 CASSLSPSGPYNEQFF TGTGCCAGCAGTTTATCTCCTAGCGGCCCCTACAATGAGCAGTTCTTC
TRBJ2-7 . . TRBV19 CASSDTGRQYF TGTGCCAGTAGTGACACAGGGCGGCAGTACTTC
TRBJ1-4 . . TRBV27 CASRLGGGRNEKLFF TGTGCCAGCAGATTGGGCGGGGGGAGGAATGAAAAACTGTTTTTT
TRBJ2-1 TRBD1 . TRBV10-3 CASHSGQGLNEQFF TGTGCCAGCCACTCGGGACAGGGCTTGAATGAGCAGTTCTTC
TRBJ2-7 TRBD2 . TRBV30 CAWSLSGAYEQYF TGTGCCTGGAGTCTGAGCGGGGCCTACGAGCAGTACTTC
TRBJ2-1 TRBD2 . TRBV30 CAWTPGGGPYNEQFF TGTGCCTGGACCCCGGGGGGGGGTCCCTACAATGAGCAGTTCTTC
TRBJ2-3 TRBD2 . TRBV18 CASSPGTSGTTDTQYF TGTGCCAGCTCACCCGGGACTAGCGGGACCACAGATACGCAGTATTTT
TRBJ1-5 . . TRBV5-1 CASAQGINQPQHF TGCGCCAGCGCACAGGGAATCAATCAGCCCCAGCATTTT
TRBJ2-7 . . TRBV5-1 CASSLAGLSSYEQYF TGCGCCAGCAGCTTAGCTGGGCTGAGCTCCTACGAGCAGTACTTC
TRBJ2-5 TRBD2 once TRBV9 CASSAQLASQETQYF TGTGCCAGCAGCGCCCAACTAGCGAGCCAAGAGACCCAGTACTTC
TRBJ2-5 . . TRBV10-2 CASSGEGTGTYWETQYF TGCGCCAGCAGTGGGGAGGGCACAGGGACTTATTGGGAGACCCAGTACTTC
TRBJ1-2 TRBD1 . TRBV6-1 CASSEAGTGWHYGYTF TGTGCCAGCAGTGAAGCTGGGACAGGGTGGCACTATGGCTACACCTTC
TRBJ2-2 TRBD2 . TRBV5-1 CASSLSGTSGGELFF TGCGCCAGCAGCTTGTCGGGGACTAGCGGCGGGGAGCTGTTTTTT
TRBJ2-1 TRBD2 . TRBV3-1/TRBV3-2 CASSQVAGGIMNEQFF TGTGCCAGCAGCCAAGTCGCGGGGGGTATTATGAATGAGCAGTTCTTC
TRBJ2-5 TRBD1 . TRBV6-1 CASSEHTWTGGETQYF TGTGCCAGCAGTGAGCATACTTGGACAGGGGGAGAGACCCAGTACTTC
TRBJ2-7 . . TRBV21-1 CASSNSEVEGLGVDYSSYEQYF TGTGCCAGCAGCAATTCGGAAGTTGAGGGACTGGGCGTTGACTATAGCTCCTACGAGCAGTACTTC
TRBJ2-3 TRBD2 . TRBV10-1 CASSGIIGGDRTQYF TGCGCCAGCAGTGGGATCATCGGGGGGGATAGGACGCAGTATTTT
TRBJ1-5 . once TRBV18 CASSPLGLQPQHF TGTGCCAGCTCACCCCTAGGTCTTCAGCCCCAGCATTTT
TRBJ2-3 . . TRBV27 CASSRGRPAADTQYF TGTGCCAGCAGCCGAGGTCGGCCGGCGGCAGATACGCAGTATTTT
TRBJ2-1 . once TRBV3-1/TRBV3-2 CASSQTGTRSYNEQFF TGTGCCAGCAGCCAGACCGGGACACGTTCCTACAATGAGCAGTTCTTC
TRBJ2-7 . . TRBV7-9 CASSPSGHYEQYF TGTGCCAGCAGCCCAAGCGGGCACTACGAGCAGTACTTC
TRBJ1-5 TRBD1 . TRBV7-8 CASSNRDRRTYSNQPQHF TGTGCCAGCAGCAACCGGGACAGAAGAACATATAGCAATCAGCCCCAGCATTTT
TRBJ1-5 TRBD1 . TRBV6-5 CASSQAGQGGQPQHF TGTGCCAGCAGTCAGGCGGGACAGGGCGGTCAGCCCCAGCATTTT
TRBJ2-1 TRBD1 once TRBV19 CASSVTGGSYNEQFF TGTGCCAGTAGTGTAACAGGGGGCTCCTACAATGAGCAGTTCTTC
TRBJ2-6 TRBD1 . TRBV4-1 CASQKGQFSGANVLTF TGCGCCAGCCAAAAGGGACAGTTCTCTGGGGCCAACGTCCTGACTTTC
TRBJ2-1 . . TRBV3-1/TRBV3-2 CASSQGAPEQFF TGTGCCAGCAGCCAAGGAGCCCCTGAGCAGTTCTTC
TRBJ1-2 . . TRBV19 CAFLGRNDYGYTF TGTGCCTTTTTGGGGAGAAATGACTATGGCTACACCTTC
TRBJ1-1 . . TRBV3-1/TRBV3-2 CASSHDRMNTEAFF TGTGCCAGCAGCCACGACAGGATGAACACTGAAGCTTTCTTT
TRBJ2-2 . few TRBV11-2 CASSFAGAGQSGELFF TGTGCCAGCAGCTTCGCTGGGGCAGGGCAATCCGGGGAGCTGTTTTTT
TRBJ2-5 . . TRBV9 CASSRQVAAQETQYF TGTGCCAGCAGCCGGCAAGTAGCGGCTCAAGAGACCCAGTACTTC
TRBJ1-1 TRBD1 . TRBV6-5 CASSYSGQGAEAFF TGTGCCAGCAGTTACTCGGGACAGGGGGCTGAAGCTTTCTTT